This section outlines one T cell receptor (beta chain) sequence together with its context. As yet, its antigen is unknown. It was cDNA, reverse transcribed from extracted RNA, that served as the sequencing template. Libraries were prepared by immunoSEQ multiplex PCR; TCRdb keeps only in-frame clonotypes and omits some of them. The repertoire has over 250,000 clones, 50% to 75% of them found once; the top ten carry 0.75% to 0.95%. The sample belongs to a study of CD8+ T cells in alopecia areata. Study context: The drug, oral tofacitinib, was given to treated patients at 5 to 10 mg twice daily. Affected scalp percentage set treated patients' severity scores.

Losses at the gene ends were 5 bases for V and 9 bases for J; bases not matched to a gene: 3. Germline V gene data show CDR1 as SGHTA and CDR2 as FQGTGA. The CDR3 sequence is 13 residues long. General observations from the study: Sharing of TCR sequences between patients (possibly for HLA-related reasons) was less clear than in mice. There were also resident alphabeta T cells of normal skin sequenced in scalp samples.

Described treatment: oral pan-JAK inhibitor, 5-10 mg twice daily. This rearrangement joins TRBV7-3 to TRBJ1-6; TRBD1 matches 8 bases. This TCR was recovered from a human donor with alopecia areata. Sequenced here: CD4+ T cells sorted from blood, sampled at week 52, from a patient treated with tofacitinib. CDR3 loop: CASSPTGGSPLHF. The CDR3 DNA follows: TGTGCCAGCAGCCCAACAGGGGGTTCACCCCTCCACTTT.